This TCR beta chain stems from a study of blood T cells in healthy people across ages (dated by TCRdb to about 2015). For the wider study: Template switching captured roughly one uniquely barcoded TCR beta cDNA molecule per two T cells in model experiments. Donors were grouped into four age groups: young (average approximately 15 years), middle-aged (roughly 40), aged (around 60) and long-lived (approximately 75). For two donors (one aged 18 to 30 and one aged 80 or older), the study analyzed two additional independent replicas of 1 million unique cDNA reads from the same blood draw. To avoid experimental bias, donors of different ages were randomly spread across the sequencing lanes. To track age-related changes in TCR beta repertoire diversity, the study relied on deep sequencing normalized with unique cDNA molecular identifiers. Results the study describes overall, beyond this receptor: Observed TCR beta diversity per million T cells fell roughly linearly with age, and a significant reduction was already apparent by age roughly 40. Compared with the aged group, the long-lived group had more naive CD4+ T cells, fewer expanded clones and increased TCR diversity, suggesting age selection. Estimates of total diversity based on one million sequenced T cells were regarded as lower bounds and as underestimates. Since profiling was done on bulk unsorted PBMCs, naive and antigen-experienced compartments could not be conclusively compared. The CMV infection status of donors was not known, potentially confounding age-related changes in expanded clonotypes. There was a strong correlation between observed TCR beta diversity and the percentage of naive T cells measured by flow cytometry.

From the cysteine through the phenylalanine, the CDR3 covers 13 amino acids. Of the read, only the CDR3 DNA is kept; its 39 bases are in frame from base 1. CDR1 and CDR2 are read off the germline V gene (reference sequence) as DFQATT and SNEGSKA. The germline ends are 17 bases apart after V is trimmed by 8 bases and J by 6 bases. The approximately 39 donors, aged about 6 to 95 years, were systemically healthy Caucasian individuals from Russia. Ten milliliters of peripheral blood were collected from each donor into EDTA-treated Vacutainer tubes. PBMCs were isolated by Ficoll-Paque density-gradient centrifugation, with at least 6 million obtained per sample. Total RNA, at least 5 micrograms per sample, was extracted from PBMCs with Trizol reagent. Naive CD45RAhigh/CD27high T cell percentages were measured by flow cytometry on a PBMC aliquot from every donor. Comment on this clonotype: No antigen is known for it. Base qualities are missing; no much larger clone stands one base away.

The method was 5' RACE. TCRdb records Illumina HiSeq 2500 as the sequencer. A second PCR of about 6 to 12 cycles was run with a J-beta primer mix and a sample-barcoded 5' primer. A unique molecular identifier was introduced onto each TCR beta cDNA molecule by a template-switch 5' adaptor carrying 12 random nucleotides. Each sample yielded at least 3 million CDR3-containing paired-end reads. All of the RNA was converted into first-strand cDNA using the Mint cDNA synthesis kit, with a TRBC-specific oligonucleotide serving as the primer. All cDNA was treated with uracil-DNA glycosylase and then went through a first 18-cycle PCR with the universal primers M1SS and BC2_uni_R. On the study's bioinformatics: For normalization, 1 million high-quality reads were randomly selected from each sample, with every read carrying a distinct molecular identifier. Instead of being binned into consensus sequences, reads that shared molecular identifiers were thrown out. CDR3 identification, clonotype clustering and error correction used MiTCR with a Q25 quality threshold and the strictest error-elimination algorithm. A nonparametric unseen species model with Euler transformation was used to estimate a lower bound on total TCR beta diversity. TCRdb passed the public sequencing reads through fastp at Q25 and MiXCR, retaining productive beta sequences. Each entry is one CDR3 protein sequence, shown with its most common DNA and genes. Here the V and J calls rest on TCRdb's processing, not on the authors' analysis. Present in this sample are about 970,000 distinct CDR3 sequences, roughly half of which were seen just once. The top ten hold about a fifth of the sample.

The rearranged chain carries TRBV20-1 and TRBJ2-1; TRBD2 is possibly the D segment (6 matching bases). This clonotype originated in a woman aged 55 to 70 in good health. What was sequenced was blood. Here is the DNA: TGCAGTCCCGGGGAGGCCCGTGGCAATGAGCAGTTCTTC. Translated, this is CSPGEARGNEQFF.